The 19 T cell receptor beta chains in this list originate from one sample, sequenced in a study of T cell responses to AZD1222 COVID-19 vaccine. Data came from immunoSEQ multiplex PCR; TCRdb stores just in-frame clones and leaves some out. The profile covers roughly 75,000 clones, with around 86% appearing a single time and 18% taken by the ten largest. The starting material was peripheral blood, obtained 28 days after the second AZD1222 dose. The receptors were gathered from an adult who received the AZD1222 COVID-19 vaccine.

V is TRBV7-2 and J is TRBJ1-6, with 9 nucleotides matching TRBD1. Germline-derived CDR1 and CDR2 are SGHTA and FQGNSA. This CDR3 comprises 15 residues. V trimming: 5 bases; J trimming: 10 bases; junction bases outside the gene matches: 9. The CDR3 DNA follows: TGTGCCAGCAGCGCCCCACAGGGGGCGGGGTCACCCCTCCACTTT. Encoded protein: CASSAPQGAGSPLHF.

The chain is built from TRBV7-2 and TRBJ2-7; 8 bases fit TRBD1. The CDR3 sequence is 13 residues long. Trimming cost V 5 bases and J 5 bases; bases outside gene matches: 5. Germline loops: CDR1 SGHTA, CDR2 FQGNSA. This CDR3 is CASSKQTGDEQYF. CDR3 in DNA: TGTGCCAGCAGCAAACAGACAGGGGACGAGCAGTACTTC.

The chain combines TRBV7-9 with TRBJ2-7, with 13 bases aligning to TRBD2. The CDR3 loop spans 18 amino acids. Germline-derived CDR1 and CDR2 are SEHNR and FQNEAQ (reference sequence). Trimming removed 1 base from V and 4 bases from J; junction bases left unmatched: 10. The CDR3 spells CASSLGRTGLAGIYEQYF. The CDR3 DNA reads TGTGCCAGCAGCTTAGGGAGAACGGGACTAGCGGGGATTTACGAGCAGTACTTC. Combining the CDR3 with reference TRBV7-9 and TRBJ2-7 gives the whole variable domain DTGVSQNPRHKITKRGQNVTFRCDPISEHNRLYWYRQTLGQGPEFLTYFQNEAQLEKSRLLSDRFSAERPKGSFSTLEIQRTEQGDSAMYLCASSLGRTGLAGIYEQYFGPGTRLTVT.

The chain is built from TRBV29-1 and TRBJ1-2; D is possibly TRBD1 (6 bases). Trimming stripped 7 bases from V and 4 bases from J, with 16 bases between. The germline V gene encodes CDR1 SQVTM and CDR2 ANQGSEA. The CDR3 has 13 residues. This CDR3 reads CSAKAQGGYGYTF. In DNA form, the CDR3 reads TGCAGCGCTAAAGCACAGGGAGGCTATGGCTACACCTTC.

The rearrangement uses TRBV2 and TRBJ1-5; TRBD1 is a possible D gene (6 bases). Looked up from germline, CDR1 is SNHLY and CDR2 is FYNNEI. Between the trimmed V and J ends, which lost 9 bases and 0 bases, there was a span of 12 bases. The CDR3 contains 14 residues. The CDR3 protein is CASQQGNSNQPQHF. CDR3 bases: TGTGCCAGTCAACAGGGTAATAGCAATCAGCCCCAGCATTTT. Supplemented by reference TRBV2 and TRBJ1-5, the full variable domain reads EPEVTQTPSHQVTQMGQEVILRCVPISNHLYFYWYRQILGQKVEFLVSFYNNEISEKSEIFDDQFSVERPDGSNFTLKIRSTKLEDSAMYFCASQQGNSNQPQHFGDGTRLSIL.

Only one count was recorded for this clone. The chain is built from TRBV29-1 and TRBJ2-3; D might be TRBD1 or TRBD2, each matching 6 bases. The V and J ends lost 7 bases and 5 bases respectively, with 19 bases between them. The germline V gene has CDR1 SQVTM and CDR2 ANQGSEA. The CDR3 loop spans 14 amino acids. The CDR3 here is CSAQKGGARDTQYF. The CDR3, as DNA: TGCAGCGCCCAGAAGGGGGGCGCCAGAGATACGCAGTATTTT.

The chain joins TRBV20-1 to TRBJ2-7, with D unclear. Trimming removed 2 bases at V and 5 bases at J, with 7 bases between. This CDR3 spans 11 amino acids. Germline CDR1 and CDR2: DFQATT and SNEGSKA (reference sequence). CDR3 sequence: CSARRVDEQYF. Here the CDR3 DNA reads TGCAGTGCTAGAAGGGTGGACGAGCAGTACTTC.

This rearrangement joins TRBV27 to TRBJ1-4; 10 positions agree with TRBD1. This CDR3 has 17 amino acids. Germline V gene sequence: CDR1 MNHEY, CDR2 SMNVEV (reference sequence). V dropped 5 bases and J dropped 7; count of bases not matched to a gene: 13. The CDR3 sequence: CASSRQPWDRGFEKLFF. The CDR3 region has the DNA TGTGCCAGCAGTAGACAGCCCTGGGACAGGGGCTTTGAAAAACTGTTTTTT.

The V gene is TRBV28, the J gene TRBJ2-7; the match to TRBD1 covers 11 bases. The CDR3 loop spans 17 amino acids. CDR1 and CDR2 (germline): MDHEN, SYDVKM. With V trimmed by 6 bases and J by 3 bases, 13 bases remained unmatched. The CDR3 region is CASRASRDRGTGYEQYF. The CDR3 nucleotides are TGTGCCAGCAGGGCCTCCCGGGACAGGGGGACAGGCTACGAGCAGTACTTC.

This clone was seen just once. The chain combines TRBV5-1 with TRBJ2-1; 8 bases line up with TRBD1. The germline gives CDR1 SGHRS, CDR2 YFSETQ. This CDR3 contains 15 residues. Losses at the gene ends were 3 bases for V and 2 bases for J; bases not matched to a gene: 4. The chain's CDR3 is CASSSGQGTYNEQFF. CDR3 nucleotide sequence: TGCGCCAGCAGCTCAGGACAGGGCACCTACAATGAGCAGTTCTTC.

CDR3 region: CASSQDRSGGWANEQFF. DNA of the CDR3: TGTGCCAGCAGCCAAGATCGAAGCGGGGGGTGGGCCAATGAGCAGTTCTTC. V usage is TRBV4-2 and J usage is TRBJ2-1; 9 bases are shared with TRBD2. The germline V gene encodes CDR1 LGHNA and CDR2 YNFKEQ. This CDR3 contains 17 residues. The V segment lost 0 bases and the J segment 6 bases; nucleotides outside the gene matches: 9.

The chain couples TRBV7-2 to TRBJ2-3, with D possibly matching TRBD2 (5 bases). This CDR3 spans 13 amino acids. Germline V gives CDR1 SGHTA, CDR2 FQGNSA. The V gene lost 11 bases and the J gene lost 2 bases, with 14 bases spanning the gap. The CDR3 loop is CAGLLKNTDTQYF. CDR3 in DNA: TGTGCCGGACTCCTAAAGAACACAGATACGCAGTATTTT.

The chain recombines TRBV6-5 with TRBJ2-5; D ambiguous. The CDR3 totals 12 residues. The ends were cut back, 5 bases at V and 5 bases at J, with 9 bases in the middle. Germline V CDR1 and CDR2: MNHEY, SVGAGI. CDR3: CASSIMGETQYF. DNA for the CDR3: TGTGCCAGCAGTATAATGGGCGAGACCCAGTACTTC.

The chain joins TRBV5-5 to TRBJ2-2; D is ambiguous. This CDR3 contains 13 residues. In germline, CDR1 is SGHKS, CDR2 YYEKEE (reference sequence). The V end lost 1 base, the J end lost 4 bases, and 5 bases lay between the germline ends. The CDR3 loop is CASSLFGTGELFF. Written as DNA, the CDR3 is TGTGCCAGCAGCTTGTTCGGCACCGGGGAGCTGTTTTTT. Together with reference TRBV5-5 and TRBJ2-2, the CDR3 gives the full variable domain: DAGVTQSPTHLIKTRGQQVTLRCSPISGHKSVSWYQQVLGQGPQFIFQYYEKEERGRGNFPDRFSARQFPNYSSELNVNALLLGDSALYLCASSLFGTGELFFGEGSRLTVL.

The chain links TRBV6-5 to TRBJ2-6; weak D call: TRBD2 (6 bases). Deletions cut 10 bases from V and 1 base from J, with 11 bases between. The CDR3 runs 14 residues. Germline V CDR1 and CDR2: MNHEY, SVGAGI. The CDR3 DNA reads as TGTGCCACCGCGGGAAGTTCTGGGGCCAACGTCCTGACTTTC. It encodes CATAGSSGANVLTF.

The chain combines TRBV30 with TRBJ1-6; TRBD1 aligns across 8 bases. The V and J ends lost 8 bases and 10 bases, in that order; junction bases with no gene match: 10. CDR1 GTSNPN and CDR2 SVGIG come from the germline V gene (reference sequence). The CDR3 has 13 amino acids. The chain's CDR3 is CARSTGDRSPLHF. The DNA of the CDR3 is TGTGCCAGATCGACAGGGGATCGCTCACCCCTCCACTTT.

This chain connects TRBV19 to TRBJ2-1; D possibly corresponds to TRBD1 (8 bases). Deletions cut 5 bases from V and 6 bases from J, with 17 bases between. CDR3 size: 15 residues. Germline V gene sequence: CDR1 LNHDA, CDR2 SQIVND (reference sequence). CDR3 residues: CASSEYRGGLNEQFF. CDR3 DNA sequence: TGTGCCAGTAGTGAGTACAGGGGGGGGCTCAATGAGCAGTTCTTC.

CDR3 protein: CASSLRGARGTEAFF. The CDR3 DNA reads TGTGCCAGCAGCTTGAGGGGGGCAAGGGGCACTGAAGCTTTCTTT. The chain links TRBV5-6 to TRBJ1-1; perhaps TRBD1 as D (6 bases). This CDR3 is built from 15 residues. The V end was cut by 1 base, the J end by 4 bases, with 14 bases between. Germline V CDR1 and CDR2: SGHDT, YYEEEE.

The rearrangement joins TRBV10-3 to TRBJ2-3; 14 bases are a match to TRBD2. V lost 6 bases, J lost 0 bases, and 11 bases stayed unmatched. Germline V gene sequence: CDR1 ENHRY, CDR2 SYGVKD. The CDR3 consists of 19 residues. The CDR3 coding sequence is TGTGCCATCAGCCTTTCCGGGACTAGCGGGGGCAGGAGCACAGATACGCAGTATTTT. Translation gives CAISLSGTSGGRSTDTQYF.